One and the same sample provided the 7 T cell receptor beta chains below, sequenced in a study of memory CD4+ T cells and cytomegalovirus serostatus. Repertoires were generated with immunoSEQ multiplex PCR, while TCRdb's copy carries only in-frame clones and drops some. The profile shows tens of thousands of clones, 82% of them singletons. The sort gate was single viable CD3+CD4+CD8-CD45RO+ cells for memory CD4+ T cells. Sample: memory CD4+ T cells from blood. The receptors come from an adult in good health and CMV-seronegative.

The chain couples TRBV5-1 to TRBJ1-1; TRBD1 agrees at 8 bases. The germline CDR1 and CDR2 sequences are SGHRS and YFSETQ. This CDR3 comprises 17 residues. The V and J ends lost 4 bases and 1 base, in that order; junction bases with no gene match: 12. CDR3: CASSKTGQGAGNTEAFF. The CDR3 DNA reads TGCGCCAGCAGCAAAACCGGACAGGGCGCAGGGAACACTGAAGCTTTCTTT. The full variable domain, its missing parts supplied by reference TRBV5-1 and TRBJ1-1, is KAGVTQTPRYLIKTRGQQVTLSCSPISGHRSVSWYQQTPGQGLQFLFEYFSETQRNKGNFPGRFSGRQFSNSRSEMNVSTLELGDSALYLCASSKTGQGAGNTEAFFGQGTRLTVV.

This clone was counted once. The chain uses TRBV7-9 and TRBJ1-5; 7 bases match TRBD1. After removal of 5 bases from V and 2 bases from J, the junction contained 6 bases not matched to a gene. Germline loops: CDR1 SEHNR, CDR2 FQNEAQ (reference sequence). The CDR3 covers 15 residues. The CDR3 reads CASSQDRVGNQPQHF. As DNA, the CDR3 is TGTGCCAGCAGCCAAGACAGGGTAGGCAATCAGCCCCAGCATTTT. Drawing the rest from reference TRBV7-9 and TRBJ1-5, the complete variable domain is DTGVSQNPRHKITKRGQNVTFRCDPISEHNRLYWYRQTLGQGPEFLTYFQNEAQLEKSRLLSDRFSAERPKGSFSTLEIQRTEQGDSAMYLCASSQDRVGNQPQHFGDGTRLSIL.

The chain carries TRBV2 and TRBJ1-1, with 9 bases fitting TRBD1. The CDR3 has 15 residues. The V segment lost 5 bases and the J segment 0 bases; nucleotides outside the gene matches: 4. Germline values: CDR1 SNHLY, CDR2 FYNNEI. CDR3 nucleotide sequence: TGTGCCAGCAGTCTAGGACAGGGGTTGAACACTGAAGCTTTCTTT. Protein sequence: CASSLGQGLNTEAFF. Complete variable domain (other parts from reference TRBV2 and TRBJ1-1): EPEVTQTPSHQVTQMGQEVILRCVPISNHLYFYWYRQILGQKVEFLVSFYNNEISEKSEIFDDQFSVERPDGSNFTLKIRSTKLEDSAMYFCASSLGQGLNTEAFFGQGTRLTVV.

This clone appeared a few times. V and J are TRBV5-5 and TRBJ2-1; D perhaps matches TRBD1 (6 bases). Germline V gene sequence: CDR1 SGHKS, CDR2 YYEKEE (reference sequence). The CDR3 sequence is 16 residues long. Trimming pared 4 bases from V and 4 bases from J, leaving 18 bases between. CDR3 bases: TGTGCCAGCAGCCCCCGCCAGGGGAGCTCGTACAATGAGCAGTTCTTC. Translated: CASSPRQGSSYNEQFF.

The gene calls are TRBV7-9 and TRBJ1-3; 8 bases are shared with TRBD1. This CDR3 contains 16 residues. With 4 bases clipped from V and 0 bases from J, the junction kept 5 bases outside the gene matches. Germline CDR1 reads SEHNR; CDR2 reads FQNEAQ (reference sequence). Here the CDR3 reads CASSSTGTGSGNTIYF. CDR3 nucleotides: TGTGCCAGCAGCTCTACCGGGACAGGCTCTGGAAACACCATATATTTT.

J is TRBJ1-6 and V is TRBV5-5; D perhaps matches TRBD1 (5 bases). Germline V CDR1 and CDR2: SGHKS, YYEKEE (reference sequence). Deletions cut 5 bases from V and 15 bases from J, with 21 bases between. This CDR3 comprises 14 residues. The CDR3 DNA is TGTGCCAGCAGACCAAACCAGGGATTTCAGGTCCTCCACTTT. Encoded protein: CASRPNQGFQVLHF. The variable domain in full, completed from reference TRBV5-5 and TRBJ1-6, reads DAGVTQSPTHLIKTRGQQVTLRCSPISGHKSVSWYQQVLGQGPQFIFQYYEKEERGRGNFPDRFSARQFPNYSSELNVNALLLGDSALYLCASRPNQGFQVLHFGNGTRLTVT.

The rearrangement uses TRBV29-1 and TRBJ2-7; a possible D gene is TRBD2 (6 bases). The CDR3 runs to 17 residues. V dropped 1 base and J dropped 1 base, with 20 bases sitting between them. Germline CDR1 and CDR2: SQVTM and ANQGSEA. As DNA, the CDR3 is TGCAGCGTTGAAGCGGAGGGTAGCGGAGGGATTTCCTACGAGCAGTACTTC. Translating gives CSVEAEGSGGISYEQYF.